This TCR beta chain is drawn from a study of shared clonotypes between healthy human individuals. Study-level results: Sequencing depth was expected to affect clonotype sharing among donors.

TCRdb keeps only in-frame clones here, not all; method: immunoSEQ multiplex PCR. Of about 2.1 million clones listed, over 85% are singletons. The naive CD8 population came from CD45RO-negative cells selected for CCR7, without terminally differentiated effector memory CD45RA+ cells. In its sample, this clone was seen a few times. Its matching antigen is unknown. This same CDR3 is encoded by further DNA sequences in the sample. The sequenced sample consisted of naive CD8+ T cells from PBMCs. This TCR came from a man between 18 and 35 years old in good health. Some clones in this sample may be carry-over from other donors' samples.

CDR3 in DNA: TGTGCCAGCAGTGACAGGGACCCCTACGAGCAGTACTTC. Translation gives CASSDRDPYEQYF. The gene calls are TRBV28 and TRBJ2-7; 7 nucleotides align to TRBD1. The V segment lost 5 bases and the J segment 2 bases; nucleotides outside the gene matches: 3. There are 13 residues in the CDR3. Germline CDR1 reads MDHEN; CDR2 reads SYDVKM.